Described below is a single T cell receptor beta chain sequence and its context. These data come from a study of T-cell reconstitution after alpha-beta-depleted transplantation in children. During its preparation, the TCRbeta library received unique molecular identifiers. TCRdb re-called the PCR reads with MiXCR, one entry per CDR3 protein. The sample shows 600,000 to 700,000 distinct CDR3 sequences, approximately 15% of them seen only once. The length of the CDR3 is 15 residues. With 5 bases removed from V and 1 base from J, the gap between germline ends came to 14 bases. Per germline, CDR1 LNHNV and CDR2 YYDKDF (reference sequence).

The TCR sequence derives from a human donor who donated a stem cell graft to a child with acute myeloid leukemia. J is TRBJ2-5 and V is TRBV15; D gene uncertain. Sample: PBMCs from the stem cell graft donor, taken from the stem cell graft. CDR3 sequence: CATSSDILTQETQYF. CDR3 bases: TGTGCCACCAGCTCTGATATTCTCACCCAAGAGACCCAGTACTTC.